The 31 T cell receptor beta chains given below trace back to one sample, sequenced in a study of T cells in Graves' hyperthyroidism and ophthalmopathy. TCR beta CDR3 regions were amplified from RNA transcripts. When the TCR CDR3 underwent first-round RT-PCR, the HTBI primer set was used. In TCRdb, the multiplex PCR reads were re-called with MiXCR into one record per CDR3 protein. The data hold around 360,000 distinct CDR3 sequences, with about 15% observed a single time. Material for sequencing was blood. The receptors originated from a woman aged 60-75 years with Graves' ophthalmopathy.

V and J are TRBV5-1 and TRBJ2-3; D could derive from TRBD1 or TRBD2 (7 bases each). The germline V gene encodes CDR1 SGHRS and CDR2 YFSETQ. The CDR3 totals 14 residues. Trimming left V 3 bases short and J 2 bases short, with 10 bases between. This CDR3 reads CASSSGGATDTQYF. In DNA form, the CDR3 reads TGCGCCAGCAGCTCAGGGGGGGCCACAGATACGCAGTATTTT.

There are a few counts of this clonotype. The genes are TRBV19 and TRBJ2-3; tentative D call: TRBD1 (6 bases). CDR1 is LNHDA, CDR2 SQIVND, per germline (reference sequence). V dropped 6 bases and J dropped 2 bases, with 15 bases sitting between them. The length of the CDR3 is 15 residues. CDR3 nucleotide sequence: TGTGCCAGTAGCGTATCGGGACACTCCACAGATACGCAGTATTTT. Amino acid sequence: CASSVSGHSTDTQYF.

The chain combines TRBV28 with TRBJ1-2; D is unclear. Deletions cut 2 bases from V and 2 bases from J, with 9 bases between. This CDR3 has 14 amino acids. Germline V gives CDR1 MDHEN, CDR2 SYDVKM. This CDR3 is CASSLGSQNYGYTF. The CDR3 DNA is TGTGCCAGCAGTTTAGGCAGCCAAAACTATGGCTACACCTTC.

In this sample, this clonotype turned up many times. The CDR3 spells CASSLFYEQYF. The CDR3 DNA sequence: TGTGCCAGCAGTTTATTTTACGAGCAGTACTTC. The chain employs TRBV28 and TRBJ2-7, with no clear D. The germline V gene encodes CDR1 MDHEN and CDR2 SYDVKM. The V end was cut by 1 base, the J end by 4 bases, with 2 bases between. This CDR3 comprises 11 residues. Looking up the rest from reference TRBV28 and TRBJ2-7 gives the full variable domain: DVKVTQSSRYLVKRTGEKVFLECVQDMDHENMFWYRQDPGLGLRLIYFSYDVKMKEKGDIPEGYSVSREKKERFSLILESASTNQTSMYLCASSLFYEQYFGPGTRLTVT.

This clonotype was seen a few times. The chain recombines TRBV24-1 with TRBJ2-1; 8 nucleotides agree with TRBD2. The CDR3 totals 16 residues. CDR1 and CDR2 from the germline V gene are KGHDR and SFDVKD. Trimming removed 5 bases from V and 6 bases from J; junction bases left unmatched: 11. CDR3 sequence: CATSGELAVSVNEQFF. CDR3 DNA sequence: TGTGCCACCAGTGGGGAACTAGCGGTCTCCGTCAATGAGCAGTTCTTC.

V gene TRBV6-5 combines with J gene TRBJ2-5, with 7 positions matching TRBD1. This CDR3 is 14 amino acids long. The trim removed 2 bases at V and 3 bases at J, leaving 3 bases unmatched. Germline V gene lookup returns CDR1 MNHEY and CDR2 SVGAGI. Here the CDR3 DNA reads TGTGCCAGCAGTTACACGACAGGGAAAGAGACCCAGTACTTC. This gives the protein CASSYTTGKETQYF.

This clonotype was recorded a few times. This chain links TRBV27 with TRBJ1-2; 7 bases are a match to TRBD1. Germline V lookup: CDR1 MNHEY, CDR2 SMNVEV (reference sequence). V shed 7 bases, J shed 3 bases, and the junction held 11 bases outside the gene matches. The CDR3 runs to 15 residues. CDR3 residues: CASNQGQTFYYGYTF. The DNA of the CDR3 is TGTGCCAGCAACCAGGGACAGACCTTTTACTATGGCTACACCTTC.

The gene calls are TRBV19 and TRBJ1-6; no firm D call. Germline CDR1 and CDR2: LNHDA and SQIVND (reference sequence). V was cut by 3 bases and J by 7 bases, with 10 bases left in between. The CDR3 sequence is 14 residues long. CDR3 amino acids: CASSIAQDNSPLHF. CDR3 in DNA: TGTGCCAGTAGTATTGCTCAGGACAATTCACCCCTCCACTTT.

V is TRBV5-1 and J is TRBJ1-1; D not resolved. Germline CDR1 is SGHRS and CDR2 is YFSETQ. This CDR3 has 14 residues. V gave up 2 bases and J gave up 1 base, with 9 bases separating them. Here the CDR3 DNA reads TGCGCCAGCAGCTTAGAGGTGGGGAACACTGAAGCTTTCTTT. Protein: CASSLEVGNTEAFF.

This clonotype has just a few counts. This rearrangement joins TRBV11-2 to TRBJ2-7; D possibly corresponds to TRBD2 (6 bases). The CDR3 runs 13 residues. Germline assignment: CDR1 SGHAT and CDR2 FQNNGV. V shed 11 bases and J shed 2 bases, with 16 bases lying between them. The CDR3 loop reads CACNLGTPYEQYF. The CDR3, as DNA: TGTGCCTGCAACTTAGGGACTCCCTACGAGCAGTACTTC.

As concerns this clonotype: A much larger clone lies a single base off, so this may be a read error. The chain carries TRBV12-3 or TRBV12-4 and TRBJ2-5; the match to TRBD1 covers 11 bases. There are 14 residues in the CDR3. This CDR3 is CAGSSGQGVETQYF. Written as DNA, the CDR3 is TGTGCCGGCAGCTCGGGACAGGGGGTAGAGACCCAGTACTTC.

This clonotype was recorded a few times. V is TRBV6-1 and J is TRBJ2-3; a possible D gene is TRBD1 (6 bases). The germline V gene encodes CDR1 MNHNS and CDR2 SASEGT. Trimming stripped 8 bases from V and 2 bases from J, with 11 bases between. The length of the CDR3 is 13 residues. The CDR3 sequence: CASETGTTDTQYF. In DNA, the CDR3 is TGTGCCAGCGAGACAGGAACCACAGATACGCAGTATTTT.

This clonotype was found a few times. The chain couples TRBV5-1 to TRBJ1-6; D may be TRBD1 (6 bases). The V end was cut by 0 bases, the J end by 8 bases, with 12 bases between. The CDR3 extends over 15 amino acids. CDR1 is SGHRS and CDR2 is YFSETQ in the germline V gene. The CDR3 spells CASSLGGHQDSPLHF. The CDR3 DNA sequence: TGCGCCAGCAGCTTGGGGGGGCACCAAGATTCACCCCTCCACTTT.

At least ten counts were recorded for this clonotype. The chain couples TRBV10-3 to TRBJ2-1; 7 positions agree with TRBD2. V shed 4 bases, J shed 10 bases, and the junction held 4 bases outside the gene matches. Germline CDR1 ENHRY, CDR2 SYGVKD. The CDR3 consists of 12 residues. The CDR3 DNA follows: TGTGCCATCAGTGCCCCCGGGGGGGAGCAGTTCTTC. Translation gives CAISAPGGEQFF.

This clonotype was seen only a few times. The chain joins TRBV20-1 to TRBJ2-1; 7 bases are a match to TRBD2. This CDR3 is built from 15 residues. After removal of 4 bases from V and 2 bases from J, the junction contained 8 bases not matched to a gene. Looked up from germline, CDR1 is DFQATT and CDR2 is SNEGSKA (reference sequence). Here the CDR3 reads CSATWTSRTYNEQFF. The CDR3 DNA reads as TGCAGTGCTACTTGGACTAGTCGAACCTACAATGAGCAGTTCTTC.

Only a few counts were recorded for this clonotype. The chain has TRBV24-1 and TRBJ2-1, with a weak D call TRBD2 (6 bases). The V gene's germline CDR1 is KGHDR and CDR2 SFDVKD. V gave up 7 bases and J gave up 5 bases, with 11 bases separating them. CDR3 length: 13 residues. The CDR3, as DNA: TGTGCCACCAGGAGGGGCGGGGACAATGAGCAGTTCTTC. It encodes CATRRGGDNEQFF.

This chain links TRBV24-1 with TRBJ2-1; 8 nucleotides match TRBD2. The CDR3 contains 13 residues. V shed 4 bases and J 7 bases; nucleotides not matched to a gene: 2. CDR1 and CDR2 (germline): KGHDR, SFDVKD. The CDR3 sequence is CATSESGGNEQFF. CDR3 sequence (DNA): TGTGCCACCAGTGAATCGGGGGGGAATGAGCAGTTCTTC.

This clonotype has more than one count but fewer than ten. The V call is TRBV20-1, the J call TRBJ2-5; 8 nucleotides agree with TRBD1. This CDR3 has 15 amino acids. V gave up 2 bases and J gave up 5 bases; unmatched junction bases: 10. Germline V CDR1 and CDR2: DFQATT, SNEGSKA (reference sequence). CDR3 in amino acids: CSARRRDRTLETQYF. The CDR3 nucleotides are TGCAGTGCTAGACGCCGGGACAGGACACTTGAGACCCAGTACTTC.

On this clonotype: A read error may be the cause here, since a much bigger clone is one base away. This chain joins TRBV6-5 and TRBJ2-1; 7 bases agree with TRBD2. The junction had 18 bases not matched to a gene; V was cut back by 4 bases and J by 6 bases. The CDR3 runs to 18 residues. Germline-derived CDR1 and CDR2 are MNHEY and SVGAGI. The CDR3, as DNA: TGTGCCAGCAGTTGGCCGGGCGGGAGAGGCCAGCGACGCAATGAGCAGTTCTTC. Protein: CASSWPGGRGQRRNEQFF.

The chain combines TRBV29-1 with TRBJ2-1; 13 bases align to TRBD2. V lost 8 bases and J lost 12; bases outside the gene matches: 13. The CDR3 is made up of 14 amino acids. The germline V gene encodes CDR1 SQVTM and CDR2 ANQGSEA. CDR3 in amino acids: CSTKTSGGPLGQFF. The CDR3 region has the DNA TGCAGCACCAAGACTAGCGGGGGGCCCCTAGGGCAGTTCTTC.

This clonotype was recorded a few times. The chain's CDR3 is CSARDRSRVAEAFF. The CDR3 DNA follows: TGCAGTGCTAGAGATCGGTCCCGGGTCGCTGAAGCTTTCTTT. This sequence joins TRBV20-1 and TRBJ1-1, with no clear D. CDR1 is DFQATT, CDR2 SNEGSKA, per germline (reference sequence). Trimming stripped 0 bases from V and 6 bases from J, with 14 bases between. The CDR3 runs to 14 residues.

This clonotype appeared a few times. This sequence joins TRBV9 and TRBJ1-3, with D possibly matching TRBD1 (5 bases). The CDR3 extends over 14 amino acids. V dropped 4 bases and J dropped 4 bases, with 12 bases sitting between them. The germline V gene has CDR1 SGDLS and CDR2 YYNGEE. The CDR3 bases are TGTGCCAGCAGCCCCGGGGGAGCGGGAAACACCATATATTTT. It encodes CASSPGGAGNTIYF.

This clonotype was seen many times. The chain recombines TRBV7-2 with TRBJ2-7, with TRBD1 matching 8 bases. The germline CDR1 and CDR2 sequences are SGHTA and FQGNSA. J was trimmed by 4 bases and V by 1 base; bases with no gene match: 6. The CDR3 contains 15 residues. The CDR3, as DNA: TGTGCCAGCAGCTTAGAGGCAGGGGGCGTGTACGAGCAGTACTTC. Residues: CASSLEAGGVYEQYF.

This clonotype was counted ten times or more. CDR3 nucleotide sequence: TGTGCCAGCAGCTCCGGGACAGGGTCCGAGCAGTACTTC. It codes for CASSSGTGSEQYF. This rearrangement joins TRBV7-3 to TRBJ2-7; 9 positions agree with TRBD1. The CDR3 runs to 13 residues. Germline V gives CDR1 SGHTA, CDR2 FQGTGA. Losses at the gene ends were 4 bases for V and 6 bases for J; bases not matched to a gene: 4.

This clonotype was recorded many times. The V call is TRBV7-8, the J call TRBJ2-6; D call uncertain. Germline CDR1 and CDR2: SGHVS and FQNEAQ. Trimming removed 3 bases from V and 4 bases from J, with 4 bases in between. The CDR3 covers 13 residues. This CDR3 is CASSLGGANVLTF. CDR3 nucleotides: TGTGCCAGCAGCTTGGGGGGGGCCAACGTCCTGACTTTC.

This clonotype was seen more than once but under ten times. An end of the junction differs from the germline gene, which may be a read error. The CDR3 loop is CASSLSGTSTGTQYF. In DNA form, the CDR3 reads TGTGCCAGCAGCTTAAGCGGGACTAGCACAGGTACGCAGTATTTT. The V call is TRBV7-3, the J call TRBJ2-3; 9 nucleotides line up with TRBD2. The CDR3 extends over 15 amino acids. Per the germline V gene, CDR1 is SGHTA and CDR2 is FQGTGA. Using reference TRBV7-3 and TRBJ2-3 for the parts outside the CDR3, the full variable domain is GAGVSQTPSNKVTEKGKYVELRCDPISGHTALYWYRQSLGQGPEFLIYFQGTGAADDSGLPNDRFFAVRPEGSVSTLKIQRTERGDSAVYLCASSLSGTSTGTQYFGPGTRLTVL.

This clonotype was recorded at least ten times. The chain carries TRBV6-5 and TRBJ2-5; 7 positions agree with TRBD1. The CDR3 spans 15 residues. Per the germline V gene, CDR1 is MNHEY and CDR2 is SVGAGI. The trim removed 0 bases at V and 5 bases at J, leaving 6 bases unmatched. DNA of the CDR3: TGTGCCAGCAGTTACTCGCGAGGGGGCGGGGAGACCCAGTACTTC. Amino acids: CASSYSRGGGETQYF.

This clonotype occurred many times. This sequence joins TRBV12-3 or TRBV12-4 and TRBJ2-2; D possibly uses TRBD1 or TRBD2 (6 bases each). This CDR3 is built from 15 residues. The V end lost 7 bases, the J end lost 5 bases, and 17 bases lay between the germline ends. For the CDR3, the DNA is TGTGCCAGCACCCAACTAAAAGGGGGGACCGGGGAGCTGTTTTTT. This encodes CASTQLKGGTGELFF.

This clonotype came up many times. CDR3 bases: TGTGCCAGCAGGCCCGGCTGGGGTGGGGTAGAGACCCAGTACTTC. This translates into CASRPGWGGVETQYF. J is TRBJ2-5 and V is TRBV3-1, with D unresolved. Looked up from germline, CDR1 is LGHDT and CDR2 is YNNKEL (reference sequence). V was pared by 6 bases and J by 4 bases, with 18 bases between. CDR3 size: 15 residues.

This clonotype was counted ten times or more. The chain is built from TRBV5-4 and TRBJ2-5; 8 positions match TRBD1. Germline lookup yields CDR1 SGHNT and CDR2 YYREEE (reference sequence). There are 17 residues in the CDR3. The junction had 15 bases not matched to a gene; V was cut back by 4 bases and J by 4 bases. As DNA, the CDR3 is TGTGCCAGCAGCCCGGGGACAGGTGGGACCGGGCGAGAGACCCAGTACTTC. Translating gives CASSPGTGGTGRETQYF.

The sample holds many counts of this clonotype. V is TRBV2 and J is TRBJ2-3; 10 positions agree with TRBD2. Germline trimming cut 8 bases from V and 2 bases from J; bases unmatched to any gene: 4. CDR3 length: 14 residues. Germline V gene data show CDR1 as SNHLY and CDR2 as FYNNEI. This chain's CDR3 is CASLAGGPTDTQYF. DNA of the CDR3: TGTGCCAGCTTAGCGGGAGGCCCCACAGATACGCAGTATTTT.